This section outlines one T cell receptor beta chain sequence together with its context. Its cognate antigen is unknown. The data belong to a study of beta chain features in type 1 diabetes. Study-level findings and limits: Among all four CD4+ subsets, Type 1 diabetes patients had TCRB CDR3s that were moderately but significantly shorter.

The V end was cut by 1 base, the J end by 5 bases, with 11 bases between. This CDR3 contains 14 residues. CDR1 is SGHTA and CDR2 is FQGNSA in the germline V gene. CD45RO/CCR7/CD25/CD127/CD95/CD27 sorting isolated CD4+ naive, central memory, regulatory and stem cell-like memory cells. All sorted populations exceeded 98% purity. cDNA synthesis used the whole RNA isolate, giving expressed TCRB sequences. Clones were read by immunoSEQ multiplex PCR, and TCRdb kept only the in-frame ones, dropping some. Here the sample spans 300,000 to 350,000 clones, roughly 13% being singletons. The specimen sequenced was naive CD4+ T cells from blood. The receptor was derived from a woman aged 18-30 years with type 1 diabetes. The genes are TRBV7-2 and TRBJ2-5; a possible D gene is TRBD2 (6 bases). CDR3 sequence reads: CASSLVHGSETQYF. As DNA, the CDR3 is TGTGCCAGCAGCTTAGTGCACGGGAGCGAGACCCAGTACTTC.